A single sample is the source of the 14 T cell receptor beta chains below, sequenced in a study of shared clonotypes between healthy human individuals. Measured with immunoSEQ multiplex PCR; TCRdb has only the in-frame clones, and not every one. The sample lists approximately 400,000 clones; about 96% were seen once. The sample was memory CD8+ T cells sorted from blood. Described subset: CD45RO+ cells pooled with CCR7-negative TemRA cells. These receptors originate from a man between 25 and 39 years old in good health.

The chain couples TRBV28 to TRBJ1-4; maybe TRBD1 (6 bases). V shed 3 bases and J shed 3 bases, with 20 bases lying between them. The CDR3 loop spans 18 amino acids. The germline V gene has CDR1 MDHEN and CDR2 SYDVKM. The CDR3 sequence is CASSLGAWGNVANEKLFF. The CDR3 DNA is TGTGCCAGCAGTTTGGGGGCTTGGGGGAACGTAGCTAATGAAAAACTGTTTTTT.

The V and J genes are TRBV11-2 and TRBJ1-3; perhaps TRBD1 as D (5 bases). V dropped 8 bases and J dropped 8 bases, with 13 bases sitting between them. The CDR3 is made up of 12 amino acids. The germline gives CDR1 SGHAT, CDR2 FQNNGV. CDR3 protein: CASWGLRDTIYF. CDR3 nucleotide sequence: TGTGCCAGCTGGGGACTTCGGGACACCATATATTTT.

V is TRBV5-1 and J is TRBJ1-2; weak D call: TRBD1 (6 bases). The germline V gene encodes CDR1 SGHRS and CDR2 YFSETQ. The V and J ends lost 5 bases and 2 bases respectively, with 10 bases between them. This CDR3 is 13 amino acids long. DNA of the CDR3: TGCGCCAGCAGGATTGGACAGAACTATGGCTACACCTTC. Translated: CASRIGQNYGYTF.

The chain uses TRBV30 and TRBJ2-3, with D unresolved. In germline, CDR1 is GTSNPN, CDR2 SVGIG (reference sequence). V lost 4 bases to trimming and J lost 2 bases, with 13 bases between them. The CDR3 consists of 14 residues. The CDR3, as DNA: TGTGCCTGGAAGGTAGTTCGGACCACAGATACGCAGTATTTT. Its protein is CAWKVVRTTDTQYF.

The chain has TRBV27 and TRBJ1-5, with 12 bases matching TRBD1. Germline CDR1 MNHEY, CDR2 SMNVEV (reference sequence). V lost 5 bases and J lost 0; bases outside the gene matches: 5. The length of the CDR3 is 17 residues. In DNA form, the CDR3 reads TGTGCCAGCAGTCCGGGACAGGGGGCATATAGCAATCAGCCCCAGCATTTT. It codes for CASSPGQGAYSNQPQHF.

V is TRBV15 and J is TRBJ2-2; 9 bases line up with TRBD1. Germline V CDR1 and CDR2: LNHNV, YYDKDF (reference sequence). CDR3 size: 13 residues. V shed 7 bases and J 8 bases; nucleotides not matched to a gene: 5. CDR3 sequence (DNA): TGTGCCACCAAGATGACAGGGGGAGGGGAGCTGTTTTTT. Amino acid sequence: CATKMTGGGELFF.

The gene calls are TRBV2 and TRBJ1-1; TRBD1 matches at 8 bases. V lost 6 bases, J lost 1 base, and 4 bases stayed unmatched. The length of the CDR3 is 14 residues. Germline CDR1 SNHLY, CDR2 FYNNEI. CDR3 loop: CASSGTGRNTEAFF. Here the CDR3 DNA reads TGTGCCAGCAGCGGGACAGGTCGGAACACTGAAGCTTTCTTT.

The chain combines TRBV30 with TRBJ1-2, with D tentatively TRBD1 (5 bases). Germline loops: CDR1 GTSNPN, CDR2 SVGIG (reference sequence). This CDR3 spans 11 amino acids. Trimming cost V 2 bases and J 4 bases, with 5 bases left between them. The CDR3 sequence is CAWSRGYGYTF. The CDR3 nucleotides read TGTGCCTGGAGTAGGGGCTATGGCTACACCTTC.

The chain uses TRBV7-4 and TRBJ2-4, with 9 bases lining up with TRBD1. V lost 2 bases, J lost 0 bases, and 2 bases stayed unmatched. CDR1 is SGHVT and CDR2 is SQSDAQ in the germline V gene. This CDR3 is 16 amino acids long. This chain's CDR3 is CASSLMDRGAKNIQYF. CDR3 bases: TGTGCCAGCAGCTTAATGGACAGGGGAGCCAAAAACATTCAGTACTTC.

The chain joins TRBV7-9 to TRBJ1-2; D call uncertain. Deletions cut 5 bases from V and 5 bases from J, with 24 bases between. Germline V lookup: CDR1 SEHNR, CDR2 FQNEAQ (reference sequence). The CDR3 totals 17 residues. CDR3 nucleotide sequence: TGTGCCAGCAGCCAAATCGCGGGAGTGGGCTCTAGTTATGGCTACACCTTC. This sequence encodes CASSQIAGVGSSYGYTF.

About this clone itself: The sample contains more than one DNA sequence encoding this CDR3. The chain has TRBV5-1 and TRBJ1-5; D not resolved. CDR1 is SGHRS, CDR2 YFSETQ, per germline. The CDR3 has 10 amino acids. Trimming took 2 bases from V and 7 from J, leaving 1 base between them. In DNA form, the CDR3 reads TGCGCCAGCAGCTTCCAGCCCCAGCATTTT. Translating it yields CASSFQPQHF.

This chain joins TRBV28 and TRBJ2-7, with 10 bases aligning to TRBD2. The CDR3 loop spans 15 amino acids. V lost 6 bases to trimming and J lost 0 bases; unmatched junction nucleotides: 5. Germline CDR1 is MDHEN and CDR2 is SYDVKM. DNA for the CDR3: TGTGCCAGCAGCAGATCTAGCGGGAGCTCCTACGAGCAGTACTTC. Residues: CASSRSSGSSYEQYF.

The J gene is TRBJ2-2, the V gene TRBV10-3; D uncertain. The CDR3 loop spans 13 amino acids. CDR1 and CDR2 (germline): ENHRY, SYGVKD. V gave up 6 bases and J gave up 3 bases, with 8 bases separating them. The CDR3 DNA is TGTGCCATCAGACCGACTCACACCGGGGAGCTGTTTTTT. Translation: CAIRPTHTGELFF.

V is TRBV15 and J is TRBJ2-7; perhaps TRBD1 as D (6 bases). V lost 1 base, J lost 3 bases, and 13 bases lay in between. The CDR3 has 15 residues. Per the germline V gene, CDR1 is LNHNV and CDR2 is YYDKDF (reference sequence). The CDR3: CATSRGYGQLYEQYF. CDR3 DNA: TGTGCCACCAGCAGAGGCTATGGACAGCTCTACGAGCAGTACTTC. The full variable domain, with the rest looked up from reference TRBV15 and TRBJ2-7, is DAMVIQNPRYQVTQFGKPVTLSCSQTLNHNVMYWYQQKSSQAPKLLFHYYDKDFNNEADTPDNFQSRRPNTSFCFLDIRSPGLGDTAMYLCATSRGYGQLYEQYFGPGTRLTVT.